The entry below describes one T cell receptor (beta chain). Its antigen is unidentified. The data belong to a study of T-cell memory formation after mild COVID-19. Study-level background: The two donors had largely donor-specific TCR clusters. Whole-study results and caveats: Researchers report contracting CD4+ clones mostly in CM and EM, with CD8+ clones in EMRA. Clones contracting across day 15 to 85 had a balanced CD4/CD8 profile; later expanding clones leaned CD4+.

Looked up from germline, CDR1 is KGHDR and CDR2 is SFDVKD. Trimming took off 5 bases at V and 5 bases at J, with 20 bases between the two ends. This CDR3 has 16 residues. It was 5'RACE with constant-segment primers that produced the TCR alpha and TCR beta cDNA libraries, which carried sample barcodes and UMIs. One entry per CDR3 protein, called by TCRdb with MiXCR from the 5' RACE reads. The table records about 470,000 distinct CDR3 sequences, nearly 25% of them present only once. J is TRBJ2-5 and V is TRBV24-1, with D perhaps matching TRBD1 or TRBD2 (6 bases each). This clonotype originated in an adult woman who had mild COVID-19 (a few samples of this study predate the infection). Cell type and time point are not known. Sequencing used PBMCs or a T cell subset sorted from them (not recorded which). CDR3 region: CATSASGVEGWETQYF. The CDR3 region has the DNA TGTGCCACCAGTGCCTCAGGGGTGGAGGGATGGGAGACCCAGTACTTC.